The 25 T cell receptor beta chains below were found in one sample sequenced in a study of technical replicates of blood from four donors. Clones were sequenced by immunoSEQ multiplex PCR, and TCRdb holds only the in-frame ones, with some missing. The table lists about 80,000 clones, 93% of them singletons. Material: T cells isolated from PBMCs. These receptors came from a human donor in good health.

The chain carries TRBV28 and TRBJ1-5; 7 bases line up with TRBD1. Germline CDR1 MDHEN, CDR2 SYDVKM. V trimming: 5 bases; J trimming: 9 bases; junction bases outside the gene matches: 10. The CDR3 is 14 residues long. CDR3 bases: TGTGCCAGCAGTATAGGGACAGTTGATCGGCCCCAGCATTTT. Protein: CASSIGTVDRPQHF.

This clone was detected once. The V and J genes are TRBV7-9 and TRBJ2-7; no clear D gene. Trimming removed 1 base from V and 4 bases from J, with 8 bases in between. Germline-derived CDR1 and CDR2 are SEHNR and FQNEAQ (reference sequence). The CDR3 loop spans 13 amino acids. DNA of the CDR3: TGTGCCAGCAGCTTAGTTAGCAGTTACGAGCAGTACTTC. It encodes CASSLVSSYEQYF.

This clone was recorded only once. This chain uses TRBV14 with TRBJ2-7; possible D gene TRBD2, 5 bases. This CDR3 has 12 residues. The germline gives CDR1 SGHDN, CDR2 FVKESK. Trimming removed 3 bases at V and 10 bases at J, with 13 bases between. CDR3 amino acids: CASSQNTREQYF. For the CDR3, the DNA is TGTGCCAGCAGCCAGAATACCCGGGAACAGTACTTC.

The V call is TRBV4-3, the J call TRBJ2-3; 10 bases are a match to TRBD1. The length of the CDR3 is 17 residues. Germline V gene data show CDR1 as LGHNA and CDR2 as YSLEER. Unmatched junction bases numbered 9, after V lost 2 bases and J lost 4 bases. For the CDR3, the DNA is TGCGCCAGCAGCCAAACCGGGACAGGGGTTTTCTCAGATACGCAGTATTTT. Translating gives CASSQTGTGVFSDTQYF.

V is TRBV9 and J is TRBJ2-1; 11 positions agree with TRBD1. With 0 bases clipped from V and 9 bases from J, the junction kept 5 bases outside the gene matches. Germline CDR1 reads SGDLS; CDR2 reads YYNGEE. The CDR3 consists of 15 residues. The CDR3 loop is CASSVGGTGGGEQFF. DNA for the CDR3: TGTGCCAGCAGCGTAGGGGGGACAGGGGGTGGTGAGCAGTTCTTC.

This rearrangement joins TRBV19 to TRBJ1-2, with D unclear. The CDR3 runs 13 residues. Deletions cut 3 bases from V and 0 bases from J, with 5 bases between. CDR1 LNHDA and CDR2 SQIVND come from the germline V gene (reference sequence). CDR3 coding DNA: TGTGCCAGTAGTATCAACACTAACTATGGCTACACCTTC. It is translated as CASSINTNYGYTF. Full variable domain (outside the CDR3, taken from reference TRBV19 and TRBJ1-2): DGGITQSPKYLFRKEGQNVTLSCEQNLNHDAMYWYRQDPGQGLRLIYYSQIVNDFQKGDIAEGYSVSREKKESFPLTVTSAQKNPTAFYLCASSINTNYGYTFGSGTRLTVV.

The rearrangement uses TRBV4-3 and TRBJ1-3; maybe TRBD1 (5 bases). CDR3 length: 13 residues. Germline V lookup: CDR1 LGHNA, CDR2 YSLEER. V was clipped by 4 bases and J by 3 bases, with 7 bases between them. DNA of the CDR3: TGCGCCAGCAGCCGGGGCGTTGGAAACACCATATATTTT. Translating it yields CASSRGVGNTIYF.

The V and J genes are TRBV6-6 and TRBJ2-1; D is possibly TRBD2 (6 bases). This CDR3 spans 14 amino acids. Trimming pared 6 bases from V and 9 bases from J, leaving 18 bases between. The germline CDR1 and CDR2 sequences are MNHNY and SVGAGI (reference sequence). The chain's CDR3 is CASSLGGFTGEQFF. Written as DNA, the CDR3 is TGTGCCAGCAGCCTCGGGGGATTCACCGGTGAGCAGTTCTTC.

The chain links TRBV13 to TRBJ2-4; no firm D call. Trimming stripped 1 base from V and 3 bases from J, with 13 bases between. The CDR3 sequence is 16 residues long. Looked up from germline, CDR1 is PRHDT and CDR2 is FYEKMQ (reference sequence). CDR3: CASSLEIGGVKNIQYF. In nucleotides, the CDR3 is TGTGCCAGCAGCTTAGAGATAGGCGGAGTCAAAAACATTCAGTACTTC.

The chain recombines TRBV14 with TRBJ2-3; 7 bases match TRBD1. Germline CDR1 is SGHDN and CDR2 is FVKESK. The CDR3 is made up of 13 amino acids. V was pared by 6 bases and J by 1 base, with 1 base of the junction left unmatched. CDR3 DNA: TGTGCCAGCAGGCAGGGGGGCACAGATACGCAGTATTTT. It is translated as CASRQGGTDTQYF.

V and J are TRBV9 and TRBJ2-1, with TRBD2 as a possible D gene (5 bases). Trimming took 0 bases from V and 0 from J, leaving 10 bases between them. This CDR3 is built from 16 residues. Germline CDR1 SGDLS, CDR2 YYNGEE. The CDR3 protein is CASSVVPAASYNEQFF. The CDR3 nucleotides are TGTGCCAGCAGCGTAGTTCCAGCGGCCTCCTACAATGAGCAGTTCTTC.

In its sample, this clone was seen once. The chain is built from TRBV25-1 and TRBJ1-2; TRBD1 aligns across 7 bases. The CDR3 sequence is 17 residues long. Germline assignment: CDR1 MGHDK and CDR2 SYGVNS. J gave up 0 bases and V 6 bases, and 13 bases lay outside the gene matches. This chain's CDR3 is CASSSTGRAEANYGYTF. For the CDR3, the DNA is TGTGCCAGCAGCTCGACAGGGAGAGCAGAAGCTAACTATGGCTACACCTTC.

The V call is TRBV5-4, the J call TRBJ2-1, with 7 bases fitting TRBD2. Looked up from germline, CDR1 is SGHNT and CDR2 is YYREEE (reference sequence). The CDR3 is made up of 15 amino acids. J gave up 5 bases and V 0 bases, and 5 bases lay outside the gene matches. The CDR3 DNA sequence: TGTGCCAGCAGCTTGGGCGGGAGACCCGACAATGAGCAGTTCTTC. Its protein is CASSLGGRPDNEQFF.

The chain links TRBV1 to TRBJ2-5; whether TRBD1, the table's D call, matches the DNA was not checked. TRBV1 counts as a pseudogene. This CDR3 region has 15 residues. In nucleotides, the CDR3 is TGCACCAGCAGTCGAATGACAGGGAAAGCAGAGACCCAGTACTTC. Amino acids: CTSSRMTGKAETQYF.

The gene calls are TRBV28 and TRBJ2-7, with D tentatively TRBD1 (5 bases). Germline V gene data show CDR1 as MDHEN and CDR2 as SYDVKM. V was trimmed by 1 base and J by 4 bases, leaving 11 bases between them. The CDR3 loop spans 14 amino acids. The CDR3 region is CASSLLGDDYEQYF. CDR3 DNA sequence: TGTGCCAGCAGTTTATTAGGGGATGATTACGAGCAGTACTTC.

This clone was seen only once. The V gene is TRBV1, the J gene TRBJ1-5. TRBV1 is tagged as a pseudogene. The CDR3 has 13 residues. The CDR3 coding sequence is TGCACCAGCATGTTTCGGAGCAATCAGCCCCAGCATTTT. This gives the protein CTSMFRSNQPQHF.

The chain joins TRBV18 to TRBJ2-7; TRBD1 matches 7 bases. With 5 bases clipped from V and 4 bases from J, the junction kept 11 bases outside the gene matches. This CDR3 has 15 amino acids. Germline-derived CDR1 and CDR2 are KGHSH and LQKENI. The DNA for the CDR3 is TGTGCCAGCTCAAGTAGCCGGCAGGGGGAATACGAGCAGTACTTC. It yields the protein CASSSSRQGEYEQYF.

The chain carries TRBV19 and TRBJ1-5; D possibly corresponds to TRBD1 (5 bases). Trimming left V 7 bases short and J 6 bases short, with 16 bases between. Germline CDR1 and CDR2: LNHDA and SQIVND (reference sequence). The CDR3 has 14 residues. CDR3 protein: CASTSRVLFQPQHF. The CDR3 coding sequence is TGTGCCAGTACGTCCAGGGTTCTTTTTCAGCCCCAGCATTTT.

The chain recombines TRBV19 with TRBJ2-1; TRBD2 agrees at 8 bases. Trimming cost V 2 bases and J 3 bases; bases outside gene matches: 0. The CDR3 contains 14 residues. Germline-derived CDR1 and CDR2 are LNHDA and SQIVND (reference sequence). The CDR3 coding sequence is TGTGCCAGTAGTATACTAGCGGGCTACAATGAGCAGTTCTTC. As protein: CASSILAGYNEQFF.

J is TRBJ1-1 and V is TRBV9, with TRBD1 matching over 8 bases. The length of the CDR3 is 15 residues. Looked up from germline, CDR1 is SGDLS and CDR2 is YYNGEE. Trimming took 4 bases from V and 2 from J; bases not matched to a gene: 7. The CDR3, as DNA: TGTGCCAGCAGCAGAGGCGGGACAGGTAACACTGAAGCTTTCTTT. Amino acid sequence: CASSRGGTGNTEAFF.

Only one count was recorded for this clone. The chain recombines TRBV7-6 with TRBJ2-7, with TRBD2 identical over 8 bases. CDR3 length equals 14 residues. Germline values: CDR1 SGHVS, CDR2 FNYEAQ. Trimming removed 1 base from V and 4 bases from J; junction bases left unmatched: 3. CDR3 loop: CASSLGSGTYEQYF. CDR3 nucleotide sequence: TGTGCCAGCAGCTTAGGTAGCGGGACGTACGAGCAGTACTTC.

Only one count was recorded for this clone. The chain combines TRBV2 with TRBJ2-1; TRBD1 agrees at 7 bases. V lost 5 bases and J lost 9; bases outside the gene matches: 4. CDR3 length: 12 residues. Germline CDR1 reads SNHLY; CDR2 reads FYNNEI. CDR3 protein: CASSTGVIEQFF. CDR3 bases: TGTGCCAGCAGTACAGGGGTCATTGAGCAGTTCTTC.

V is TRBV6-5 and J is TRBJ2-7, with a possible D match to TRBD2 (6 bases). This CDR3 region has 14 residues. V gave up 0 bases and J gave up 2 bases, with 8 bases separating them. Per the germline V gene, CDR1 is MNHEY and CDR2 is SVGAGI. The CDR3 reads CASSYSEGTYEQYF. As DNA, the CDR3 is TGTGCCAGCAGTTACTCGGAGGGGACCTACGAGCAGTACTTC.

The chain joins TRBV7-9 to TRBJ2-1, with 10 bases matching TRBD1. Germline V gene sequence: CDR1 SEHNR, CDR2 FQNEAQ (reference sequence). The V gene end was trimmed by 5 bases and the J gene end by 5 bases; junction bases not matched to a gene: 12. CDR3 length: 17 amino acids. CDR3 bases: TGTGCCAGCAGCCCCCCGTCCTGGACAGGGGGTCACAATGAGCAGTTCTTC. This encodes CASSPPSWTGGHNEQFF. Filled out from reference TRBV7-9 and TRBJ2-1, the complete variable domain reads DTGVSQNPRHKITKRGQNVTFRCDPISEHNRLYWYRQTLGQGPEFLTYFQNEAQLEKSRLLSDRFSAERPKGSFSTLEIQRTEQGDSAMYLCASSPPSWTGGHNEQFFGPGTRLTVL.

This rearrangement joins TRBV30 to TRBJ2-1; 7 bases line up with TRBD2. Germline loops: CDR1 GTSNPN, CDR2 SVGIG (reference sequence). The CDR3 contains 12 residues. J gave up 13 bases and V 4 bases, and 10 bases lay outside the gene matches. As DNA, the CDR3 is TGTGCCTGGAAAGAGGAGCTAGCGGAACAGTTCTTC. Encoded protein: CAWKEELAEQFF.